The 18 T cell receptor beta chains listed next were all sequenced from one sample in a study of T cell repertoires in ileal Crohn's disease. Libraries were prepared by immunoSEQ multiplex PCR; TCRdb keeps only in-frame clonotypes and omits some of them. The sample holds about 17,000 clones, 72% seen once. Sequencing was done on a sample of ileal tissue. Every receptor here comes from an adult with Crohn's disease.

V is TRBV5-4 and J is TRBJ2-5, with 10 bases aligning to TRBD2. After removal of 1 base from V and 4 bases from J, the junction contained 4 bases not matched to a gene. Germline V CDR1 and CDR2: SGHNT, YYREEE (reference sequence). The CDR3 totals 15 residues. CDR3 residues: CASSLRLAGAETQYF. DNA of the CDR3: TGTGCCAGCAGCTTGAGGCTAGCGGGAGCAGAGACCCAGTACTTC.

The rearrangement uses TRBV5-1 and TRBJ2-1; 9 nucleotides align to TRBD2. With 4 bases clipped from V and 10 bases from J, the junction kept 9 bases outside the gene matches. Germline lookup yields CDR1 SGHRS and CDR2 YFSETQ. This CDR3 comprises 14 residues. The CDR3: CASSGTSRTEEQFF. CDR3 sequence (DNA): TGCGCCAGCAGCGGGACTAGCAGGACTGAGGAGCAGTTCTTC.

Comments on this clone: One end of the junction does not line up with germline, which may come from a read error. The V call is TRBV20-1, the J call TRBJ2-7; 11 bases line up with TRBD2. The CDR3 is 11 amino acids. Germline CDR1 is DFQATT and CDR2 is SNEGSKA (reference sequence). DNA of the CDR3: TGCAGTACTAGCGGGGGTCGGGAGCAGTACTTC. This codes for CSTSGGREQYF.

The V gene is TRBV29-1, the J gene TRBJ2-1; 14 bases line up with TRBD2. The length of the CDR3 is 15 residues. Germline CDR1 and CDR2: SQVTM and ANQGSEA. V lost 1 base to trimming and J lost 5 bases; unmatched junction nucleotides: 1. CDR3 sequence reads: CSVEGTSGGHNEQFF. DNA of the CDR3: TGCAGCGTTGAAGGGACTAGCGGGGGGCACAATGAGCAGTTCTTC.

The chain combines TRBV25-1 with TRBJ2-5; 7 bases match TRBD2. This CDR3 is built from 17 residues. J was trimmed by 5 bases and V by 5 bases; bases with no gene match: 17. Germline values: CDR1 MGHDK, CDR2 SYGVNS. Written as DNA, the CDR3 is TGTGCCAGCAGTCCCCGGGGTCTAGCGGAACCCCGGGAGACCCAGTACTTC. Translation: CASSPRGLAEPRETQYF. Full variable domain (remainder filled in from reference TRBV25-1 and TRBJ2-5): EADIYQTPRYLVIGTGKKITLECSQTMGHDKMYWYQQDPGMELHLIHYSYGVNSTEKGDLSSESTVSRIRTEHFPLTLESARPSHTSQYLCASSPRGLAEPRETQYFGPGTRLLVL.

The gene calls are TRBV10-3 and TRBJ1-4, with TRBD1 identical over 11 bases. Germline trimming cut 4 bases from V and 2 bases from J; bases unmatched to any gene: 0. This CDR3 has 15 amino acids. Germline CDR1 is ENHRY and CDR2 is SYGVKD. The CDR3 DNA reads TGTGCCATCAGTGGGACAGGGGGCACTAATGAAAAACTGTTTTTT. Translating gives CAISGTGGTNEKLFF.

The genes are TRBV18 and TRBJ1-6; D call uncertain. Trimming took off 2 bases at V and 7 bases at J, with 6 bases between the two ends. The CDR3 is 13 amino acids. Looked up from germline, CDR1 is KGHSH and CDR2 is LQKENI. The CDR3 sequence is CASSPGLNSPLHF. As DNA, the CDR3 is TGTGCCAGCTCACCAGGGCTAAATTCACCCCTCCACTTT.

This clone is large by share. This sequence joins TRBV28 and TRBJ2-6; the D gene is possibly TRBD1 (5 bases). V shed 7 bases and J shed 0 bases, with 7 bases lying between them. CDR3 length: 14 amino acids. CDR1 and CDR2 (germline): MDHEN, SYDVKM. CDR3: CASTDSSGANVLTF. As DNA, the CDR3 is TGTGCCAGCACCGACAGCTCTGGGGCCAACGTCCTGACTTTC.

This clone was detected once. The chain links TRBV4-1 to TRBJ2-1, with 12 bases that match TRBD2. V lost 2 bases to trimming and J lost 7 bases; unmatched junction nucleotides: 9. CDR3 length: 17 amino acids. Germline lookup yields CDR1 MGHRA and CDR2 YSYEKL. Here the CDR3 reads CASSQLTTSGGGNEQFF. In nucleotides, the CDR3 is TGCGCCAGCAGCCAACTAACGACTAGCGGGGGTGGTAATGAGCAGTTCTTC.

In its sample, this clone was seen a few times. This chain connects TRBV10-3 to TRBJ2-5; TRBD1 matches at 10 bases. The DNA end is more similar to TRBJ2-7, so the J call may be wrong. Germline V lookup: CDR1 ENHRY, CDR2 SYGVKD. This CDR3 has 12 amino acids. In DNA form, the CDR3 reads TGTGCCATAGGACAGGGGGTCTACGAGCAGTACTTC. As protein: CAIGQGVYEQYF.

The chain links TRBV5-1 to TRBJ2-3, with 14 bases aligning to TRBD2. CDR3 length: 14 amino acids. The junction had 2 bases not matched to a gene; V was cut back by 4 bases and J by 7 bases. Germline CDR1 reads SGHRS; CDR2 reads YFSETQ. CDR3 amino acids: CASSGTSGSNTQYF. CDR3 coding DNA: TGCGCCAGCAGCGGGACTAGCGGGAGTAATACGCAGTATTTT.

V and J are TRBV7-7 and TRBJ2-1; 12 positions match TRBD2. This CDR3 has 16 amino acids. Germline CDR1 reads SSHAT; CDR2 reads FNYEAQ (reference sequence). V was clipped by 5 bases and J by 9 bases; unmatched bases: 11. The CDR3 loop reads CASSPVLAGGTVEQFF. As DNA, the CDR3 is TGTGCCAGCAGCCCAGTACTAGCGGGGGGTACCGTTGAGCAGTTCTTC.

The chain recombines TRBV7-9 with TRBJ1-5; D unclear. V lost 2 bases to trimming and J lost 6 bases, with 14 bases between them. Germline values: CDR1 SEHNR, CDR2 FQNEAQ (reference sequence). The CDR3 loop spans 15 amino acids. The CDR3 sequence is CASSLSDMPSQPQHF. Written as DNA, the CDR3 is TGTGCCAGCAGCTTATCCGACATGCCGAGTCAGCCCCAGCATTTT.

DNA for the CDR3: TGCGCCAGCAGCGTTATAGCGGGGGGGCCATTTGAGACCCAGTACTTC. Translating it yields CASSVIAGGPFETQYF. The V and J genes are TRBV5-1 and TRBJ2-5; 11 bases map to TRBD2. V lost 4 bases, J lost 5 bases, and 10 bases stayed unmatched. The germline gives CDR1 SGHRS, CDR2 YFSETQ. The CDR3 loop spans 16 amino acids.

The CDR3 bases are TGTGCCAGCAGTCTAGGACAGGGGTATGGCTACACCTTC. Translation: CASSLGQGYGYTF. The J gene is TRBJ1-2, the V gene TRBV27, with 9 bases lining up with TRBD1. V lost 5 bases and J lost 5; bases outside the gene matches: 3. The CDR3 has 13 residues. Germline-derived CDR1 and CDR2 are MNHEY and SMNVEV (reference sequence).

The chain is built from TRBV7-2 and TRBJ2-1; the match to TRBD1 covers 7 bases. Germline V gives CDR1 SGHTA, CDR2 FQGNSA. This CDR3 region has 14 residues. The V segment lost 4 bases and the J segment 4 bases; nucleotides outside the gene matches: 4. As DNA, the CDR3 is TGTGCCAGCAGCTCCCGGGACAGATACAATGAGCAGTTCTTC. As protein: CASSSRDRYNEQFF.

This clone was recorded once. This chain joins TRBV7-9 and TRBJ1-2, with TRBD1 matching 7 bases. The germline V gene encodes CDR1 SEHNR and CDR2 FQNEAQ (reference sequence). The V segment lost 3 bases and the J segment 6 bases; nucleotides outside the gene matches: 4. This CDR3 has 13 residues. CDR3 coding DNA: TGTGCCAGCAGCTTGGGACAGTTCGATGGCTACACCTTC. Protein sequence: CASSLGQFDGYTF.

The genes are TRBV30 and TRBJ1-3; D is uncertain. This CDR3 is built from 14 residues. The V and J ends lost 8 bases and 0 bases respectively, with 14 bases between them. CDR1 is GTSNPN, CDR2 SVGIG, per germline (reference sequence). The CDR3 DNA is TGTGCCGGGGAGTCCCGGAGCTCTGGAAACACCATATATTTT. Protein product: CAGESRSSGNTIYF. The whole variable domain, filled in from reference TRBV30 and TRBJ1-3, reads SQTIHQWPATLVQPVGSPLSLECTVEGTSNPNLYWYRQAAGRGLQLLFYSVGIGQISSEVPQNLSASRPQDRQFILSSKKLLLSDSGFYLCAGESRSSGNTIYFGEGSWLTVV.